These T cell receptor beta chains were read from a single sample in a study of graft-versus-host responses after intestinal transplantation. The assay was immunoSEQ multiplex PCR, and TCRdb's table has in-frame clones only and misses some. Of about 90,000 clones detected, 85% to 95% appear once; the ten largest clones hold 0.35%. Their specific antigens are unknown. This specimen consisted of unstimulated CD4+ T cells sorted from spleen or lymph node cells, obtained before transplant. The receptor set was obtained from a human donor who was the organ donor for an intestinal transplant. The CDR3 runs from the conserved cysteine through the conserved F or W. D genes are given only for firm matches. Expanded clones are given a class, and other clones once, few, many or no size at all.

cdr3_aa	cdr3_nt	j_call	clone_size	d_call	v_call	cdr3_length
CASSLRGLQETQYF	TGCGCCAGCAGCCTCAGGGGGCTCCAAGAGACCCAGTACTTC	TRBJ2-5	-	TRBD1	TRBV4-1	14
CASSYNSRYTEAFF	TGTGCCAGCAGTTACAACAGCCGGTACACTGAAGCTTTCTTT	TRBJ1-1	-	-	TRBV6-5	14
CSVGSQGGSPNYGYTF	TGCAGCGTTGGGTCCCAGGGAGGCTCACCTAACTATGGCTACACCTTC	TRBJ1-2	once	-	TRBV29-1	16
CASSQQATTDTQYF	TGTGCCAGCAGTCAGCAGGCCACCACAGATACGCAGTATTTT	TRBJ2-3	-	-	TRBV6-1	14
CSVATYNEQFF	TGCAGCGTTGCGACTTACAATGAGCAGTTCTTC	TRBJ2-1	-	-	TRBV29-1	11
CASSLVQGSFHGYTF	TGTGCCAGCAGCTTAGTGCAGGGCAGCTTCCATGGCTACACCTTC	TRBJ1-2	-	-	TRBV7-8	15
CASSQELFPTQYF	TGTGCCAGCAGCCAAGAACTGTTCCCTACGCAGTATTTT	TRBJ2-3	-	-	TRBV5-6	13
CASSLVGGRAQETQYF	TGCGCCAGCAGCTTGGTTGGCGGGAGGGCTCAAGAGACCCAGTACTTC	TRBJ2-5	-	TRBD2	TRBV5-1	16
CASSHILAGGNEQFF	TGTGCCAGCAGCCATATATTAGCGGGAGGGAATGAGCAGTTCTTC	TRBJ2-1	-	TRBD2	TRBV4-2	15
CALRRQGNTEAFF	TGTGCCTTAAGGAGACAGGGAAACACTGAAGCTTTCTTT	TRBJ1-1	-	TRBD1	TRBV30	13
CASSIPRAGANVLTF	TGTGCCAGTAGTATACCCAGGGCCGGGGCCAACGTCCTGACTTTC	TRBJ2-6	-	-	TRBV19	15
CASSSTGPGNTIYF	TGTGCCAGCAGCTCGACAGGCCCTGGAAACACCATATATTTT	TRBJ1-3	-	-	TRBV7-6	14
CASSPRTSGLQETQYF	TGTGCCAGCAGCCCTCGGACTAGCGGGCTCCAAGAGACCCAGTACTTC	TRBJ2-5	few	TRBD2	TRBV7-2	16
CASSSGREEQFF	TGTGCCAGCAGTAGCGGGAGGGAGGAGCAGTTCTTC	TRBJ2-1	once	TRBD2	TRBV28	12
CASSVTTSGGTDTQYF	TGTGCCAGCTCGGTTACTACTAGCGGGGGCACAGATACGCAGTATTTT	TRBJ2-3	once	TRBD2	TRBV18	16
CASSMRDRSEAFF	TGTGCCAGCAGCATGCGGGACAGGAGTGAAGCTTTCTTT	TRBJ1-1	-	TRBD1	TRBV7-8	13
CASSYQGGTEAFF	TGTGCCAGCAGCTATCAGGGAGGCACTGAAGCTTTCTTT	TRBJ1-1	-	-	TRBV5-6	13
CASSRDNSYEQYF	TGTGCCAGCTCCCGGGACAACTCCTACGAGCAGTACTTC	TRBJ2-7	-	-	TRBV18	13
CAWSRISGGTGNTIYF	TGTGCCTGGAGTAGGATCAGCGGGGGGACTGGAAACACCATATATTTT	TRBJ1-3	-	-	TRBV30	16
CASSLVGYGELFF	TGTGCCAGCAGCTTAGTGGGCTACGGGGAGCTGTTTTTT	TRBJ2-2	once	-	TRBV11-3	13
CASSPTGQVTEAFF	TGCGCCAGCAGCCCGACGGGACAGGTAACTGAAGCTTTCTTT	TRBJ1-1	once	TRBD1	TRBV5-1	14
CASSSIAIEQFF	TGTGCCAGCAGTTCAATAGCGATCGAGCAGTTCTTC	TRBJ2-1	-	-	TRBV6-5	12
CASSYTAGYNEQFF	TGTGCCAGCAGTTATACGGCGGGCTACAATGAGCAGTTCTTC	TRBJ2-1	-	-	TRBV6-6	14
CASRGQGLVFDEQYF	TGTGCCAGCAGGGGACAGGGCCTCGTTTTCGACGAGCAGTACTTC	TRBJ2-7	-	TRBD1	TRBV2	15
CASSSTAAGQPQHF	TGTGCCAGCAGCTCGACGGCTGCGGGACAGCCCCAGCATTTT	TRBJ1-5	-	-	TRBV7-9	14
CASSPPGGTNSPLHF	TGTGCCAGCTCCCCTCCGGGGGGAACAAATTCACCCCTCCACTTT	TRBJ1-6	-	-	TRBV18	15
CASTDMVYGYTF	TGTGCCAGTACTGACATGGTTTATGGCTACACCTTC	TRBJ1-2	once	-	TRBV19	12
CASSASGSSNTGELFF	TGCGCCAGCAGTGCTAGCGGGAGCTCGAACACCGGGGAGCTGTTTTTT	TRBJ2-2	-	TRBD2	TRBV10-2	16
CASSRVSQETQYF	TGTGCCAGTAGTCGGGTATCACAAGAGACCCAGTACTTC	TRBJ2-5	-	-	TRBV19	13
CAWSQGAGYGYTF	TGTGCCTGGAGCCAGGGGGCCGGCTATGGCTACACCTTC	TRBJ1-2	-	TRBD1	TRBV30	13
CASSQVAWRGYTF	TGCGCCAGCAGCCAAGTAGCCTGGCGGGGCTACACCTTC	TRBJ1-2	-	-	TRBV4-1	13
CASSLFGDSLEAFF	TGCGCCAGCAGCTTGTTTGGGGACAGCCTTGAAGCTTTCTTT	TRBJ1-1	once	TRBD1	TRBV5-1	14
CASSWAGTRDYEQYF	TGTGCCAGCAGTTGGGCCGGGACTAGAGATTACGAGCAGTACTTC	TRBJ2-7	-	TRBD2	TRBV2	15
CATSQLGGKNIQYF	TGTGCCACCTCTCAACTGGGAGGCAAAAACATTCAGTACTTC	TRBJ2-4	-	-	TRBV27	14
CASSDRGLTQYF	TGTGCCAGCAGCGACCGAGGGTTGACCCAGTACTTC	TRBJ2-5	-	-	TRBV7-6	12
CASSRPSGVQETQYF	TGTGCCAGCAGTCGCCCTAGCGGCGTCCAAGAGACCCAGTACTTC	TRBJ2-5	-	TRBD2	TRBV6-5	15
CASSLSGNSGNTIYF	TGTGCCAGCAGCTTGTCAGGGAACTCTGGAAACACCATATATTTT	TRBJ1-3	-	-	TRBV5-5	15
CASSISVTDTQYF	TGTGCCAGTAGTATATCAGTGACAGATACGCAGTATTTT	TRBJ2-3	-	-	TRBV19	13
CASSVDPGGGGELFF	TGTGCCAGCAGCGTAGATCCAGGGGGCGGCGGGGAGCTGTTTTTT	TRBJ2-2	once	TRBD1	TRBV9	15
CASSLWELAGGPYETQYF	TGTGCCAGCAGCTTGTGGGAACTAGCGGGGGGGCCGTATGAGACCCAGTACTTC	TRBJ2-5	-	TRBD2	TRBV5-4	18
CASSPTGQFENIQYF	TGTGCCAGCAGCCCTACGGGACAGTTCGAAAACATTCAGTACTTC	TRBJ2-4	-	TRBD1	TRBV27	15
CASRVISGRSGEQFF	TGTGCCAGCAGGGTTATTAGCGGGAGGTCTGGTGAGCAGTTCTTC	TRBJ2-1	-	TRBD2	TRBV6-5	15
CASSLSGQGHGYTF	TGCGCCAGCAGCTTGTCGGGACAGGGTCATGGCTACACCTTC	TRBJ1-2	-	TRBD1	TRBV5-1	14
CASSFQTGELFF	TGTGCCAGCAGTTTTCAGACCGGGGAGCTGTTTTTT	TRBJ2-2	-	-	TRBV27	12
CASSEKTGDYGYTF	TGTGCCAGCAGCGAGAAAACAGGGGACTATGGCTACACCTTC	TRBJ1-2	-	TRBD1	TRBV7-9	14
CASSTGTGTDTQYF	TGCGCCAGCAGCACAGGGACAGGGACAGATACGCAGTATTTT	TRBJ2-3	-	TRBD1	TRBV5-1	14
CASSPGQANTEAFF	TGCGCCAGCAGCCCCGGACAAGCGAACACTGAAGCTTTCTTT	TRBJ1-1	-	-	TRBV5-1	14